Sequencing of this T cell receptor (beta chain) was carried out in a study of identical twins. Overall study results and limits: The abundant beta clonotypes from cord blood had fewer insertions, and memory repertoires had none of this. For out-of-frame alpha sequences shared by twins, low generation probability was in excess.

Template switching created a universal primer site, and the cDNA included unique molecular identifiers. From the 5' RACE reads, TCRdb called clonotypes with MiXCR, one entry per CDR3 protein. The repertoire has around 490,000 distinct CDR3 sequences, 13% to 15% of them found once; the top ten carry 0.98%. CDR1 KGHDR and CDR2 SFDVKD come from the germline V gene. This CDR3 region has 15 residues. Losses at the gene ends were 4 bases for V and 3 bases for J; bases not matched to a gene: 5. There are a few counts of this clonotype. Its antigen is currently unknown. These data were likewise used in another study, on yellow fever vaccine responses in identical twins. That report notes: The authors reported partly convergent, partly personalized vaccine responses in identical twins.

Sequencing was done on a sample of CD4+ T cells sorted from blood. The chain employs TRBV24-1 and TRBJ2-7, with TRBD2 matching 10 bases. This TCR derives from a woman aged 18-29 years in good health. CDR3 coding DNA: TGTGCCACCAGTGAAGCTAGCGGGAGTGTCTACGAGCAGTACTTC. Its translation is CATSEASGSVYEQYF.